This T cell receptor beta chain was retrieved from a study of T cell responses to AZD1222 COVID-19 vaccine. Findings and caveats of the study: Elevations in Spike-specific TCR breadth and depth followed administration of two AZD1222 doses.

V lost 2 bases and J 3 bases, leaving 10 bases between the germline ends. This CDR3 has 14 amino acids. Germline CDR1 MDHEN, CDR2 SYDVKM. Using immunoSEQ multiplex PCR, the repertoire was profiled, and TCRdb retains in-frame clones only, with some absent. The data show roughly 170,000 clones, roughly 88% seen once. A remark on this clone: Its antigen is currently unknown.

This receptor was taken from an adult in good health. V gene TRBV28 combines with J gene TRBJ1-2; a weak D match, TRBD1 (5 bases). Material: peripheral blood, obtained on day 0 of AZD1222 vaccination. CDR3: CASSLSRGDYGYTF. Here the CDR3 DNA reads TGTGCCAGCAGTTTAAGTAGGGGAGACTATGGCTACACCTTC.